This is a list of T cell receptor beta chains from one sample in a study of blood T cell repertoires in COVID-19. The data were produced by immunoSEQ multiplex PCR, yet TCRdb's version contains in-frame clones alone and is incomplete. The top ten hold less than 0.85% of the sample, which has 150,000 to 200,000 clones, approximately 90% seen once. The sample consisted of PBMCs or T cells enriched from blood (not recorded which). The source is a woman aged 18 to 35 who had recovered from COVID-19. The CDR3 runs from the conserved cysteine through the conserved F or W.

j_call: TRBJ2-1; v_call: TRBV27; cdr3_aa: CASSLYPPFDPLGQADSSYNEQFF
j_call: TRBJ2-1; v_call: TRBV24-1; cdr3_aa: CATGTSGSSNEQFF
j_call: TRBJ1-5; v_call: TRBV19; cdr3_aa: CASRPAHRDQPQHF
j_call: TRBJ1-1; v_call: TRBV27; cdr3_aa: CASSSYRGANTEAFF
j_call: TRBJ1-1; v_call: TRBV19; cdr3_aa: CASALDRARISGTEAFF
j_call: TRBJ1-2; v_call: TRBV7-9; cdr3_aa: CASSSQANYGYTF
j_call: TRBJ2-7; v_call: TRBV28; cdr3_aa: CASSQAGDRVHEQYF
j_call: TRBJ2-1; v_call: TRBV28; cdr3_aa: CASCREGPDEQFF
j_call: TRBJ1-2; v_call: TRBV18; cdr3_aa: CASSPERTGVYGYTF
j_call: TRBJ2-5; v_call: TRBV7-9; cdr3_aa: CASSLVGATGGPPQYF
j_call: TRBJ1-2; v_call: TRBV7-9; cdr3_aa: CASSSSGWNANYGYTF
j_call: TRBJ2-5; v_call: TRBV9; cdr3_aa: CASSVGVLAGPRSETQYF
j_call: TRBJ2-7; v_call: TRBV5-6; cdr3_aa: CASRWGQGAYEQYF
j_call: TRBJ2-7; v_call: TRBV6-5; cdr3_aa: CASSREAGGPREQYF
j_call: TRBJ1-5; v_call: TRBV5-1; cdr3_aa: CASSLGGYSNQPQHF
j_call: TRBJ2-5; v_call: TRBV15; cdr3_aa: CATSRAREGQETQYF
j_call: TRBJ1-1; v_call: TRBV5-4; cdr3_aa: CACAVGGTEAFF
j_call: TRBJ2-1; v_call: TRBV7-8; cdr3_aa: CASSPHRLAVSSYNEQFF
j_call: TRBJ2-1; v_call: TRBV4-2; cdr3_aa: CASSQETSGPYNEQFF
j_call: TRBJ2-3; v_call: TRBV30; cdr3_aa: CAWSGGLAGASDTQYF
j_call: TRBJ2-5; v_call: TRBV27; cdr3_aa: CASSFDPTGHHWTQYF
j_call: TRBJ1-2; v_call: TRBV5-6; cdr3_aa: CASSARRYSGYTF
j_call: TRBJ1-2; v_call: TRBV28; cdr3_aa: CASRRTGNIGYTF
j_call: TRBJ2-7; v_call: TRBV4-2; cdr3_aa: CASSQVRLVPEQYF
j_call: TRBJ2-7; v_call: TRBV19; cdr3_aa: CASSIGTSGYEQYF
j_call: TRBJ2-1; v_call: TRBV29-1; cdr3_aa: CSAAKGLAAPYNEQFF
j_call: TRBJ1-1; v_call: TRBV28; cdr3_aa: CASSLLGGERPFEAFF
j_call: TRBJ2-2; v_call: TRBV27; cdr3_aa: CASSSRGLGNTGELFF
j_call: TRBJ2-1; v_call: TRBV30; cdr3_aa: CAWSPPSGRPLNEQFF
j_call: TRBJ2-7; v_call: TRBV19; cdr3_aa: CASSISSGCLAGDGSYEQYF
j_call: TRBJ1-5; v_call: TRBV19; cdr3_aa: CASSKQGDQPQHF
j_call: TRBJ1-1; v_call: TRBV21-1; cdr3_aa: CASSSQVNTEAFF
j_call: TRBJ1-2; v_call: TRBV28; cdr3_aa: CASSPRGWGYTF
j_call: TRBJ1-1; v_call: TRBV5-6; cdr3_aa: CASSLDRGGNTEAFF
j_call: TRBJ1-2; v_call: TRBV14; cdr3_aa: CASSDRTSPNYGYTF
j_call: TRBJ2-2; v_call: TRBV4-2; cdr3_aa: CASSQEAGGNTGELFF
j_call: TRBJ2-1; v_call: TRBV20-1; cdr3_aa: CSAKLGNEQFF
j_call: TRBJ2-5; v_call: TRBV7-6; cdr3_aa: CASSFWAGRPEETQYF